Below are 10 T cell receptor beta chains sequenced from a single sample in a study of CXCR3-negative and CXCR3-positive naive CD8 T cells. Study observations and caveats: Naive cells with CXCR3 showed TRB CDR3s that were more hydrophobic than those in CXCR3-negative naive cells.

The antigens these receptors bind are not known. Each TRB cDNA library was prepared by 5' RACE (with UMI labels). TCRdb re-called the 5' RACE reads and shows each CDR3 protein once, DNA omitted. This listing includes approximately 100,000 distinct CDR3 sequences. The sample was naive CXCR3+ CD8+ T cells from blood. Subset noted: CD45RO-CCR7+CD27+CD95- naive CD8+ T cells expressing CXCR3 (TNR3+). The source of these receptors is a human donor in good health. Some clones in this sample may be carry-over from other donors' samples.

This sequence joins TRBV27 and TRBJ2-7; no DNA is available, so the TRBD2 call from TCRdb remains unchecked. CDR3 size: 14 residues. Germline CDR1 reads MNHEY; CDR2 reads SMNVEV (reference sequence). The CDR3 loop is CASSLFRGGYEQYF.

The chain links TRBV6-2 or TRBV6-3 to TRBJ2-7; TCRdb returns TRBD1, unconfirmable since there is no DNA. In germline, CDR1 is MNHEY, CDR2 SVGEGT. CDR3 length: 19 residues. The CDR3 here is CASTPSKPPYREYSYEQYF.

This chain joins TRBV6-1 and TRBJ2-3; TCRdb's D call of TRBD2 is untestable without DNA. Germline CDR1 and CDR2: MNHNS and SASEGT. The CDR3 extends over 17 amino acids. This chain's CDR3 is CASSYEVAGLSTDTQYF.

The CDR3 reads CSVPGGGHEQYF. The rearrangement uses TRBV29-1 and TRBJ2-7; the D call of TRBD1 rests on TCRdb alone, since no DNA is present to check it. Germline V gene data show CDR1 as SQVTM and CDR2 as ANQGSEA. This CDR3 is built from 12 residues.

This chain joins TRBV15 and TRBJ2-1; as DNA is missing, the TRBD1 call by TCRdb cannot be tested. CDR3 length: 14 residues. Germline-derived CDR1 and CDR2 are LNHNV and YYDKDF (reference sequence). The CDR3 spells CATSRTDQGNEQFF.

The J gene is TRBJ2-1, the V gene TRBV9; TCRdb calls TRBD1, which cannot be checked without DNA. The germline CDR1 and CDR2 sequences are SGDLS and YYNGEE. This CDR3 is 15 amino acids long. CDR3 loop: CASSESGTGGNEQFF.

The chain recombines TRBV7-9 with TRBJ2-1; TCRdb designates TRBD2, a call that cannot be tested without DNA. CDR1 is SEHNR and CDR2 is FQNEAQ in the germline V gene (reference sequence). The CDR3 consists of 15 residues. The CDR3 loop reads CASSPWDFLNNEQFF.

V is TRBV20-1 and J is TRBJ2-1; the TCRdb call, TRBD2, lacks DNA for checking. There are 16 residues in the CDR3. Per germline, CDR1 DFQATT and CDR2 SNEGSKA (reference sequence). This chain's CDR3 is CSAREAGGGHYNEQFF.

CDR3 protein: CASSQDGAYGYTF. V is TRBV3-1 and J is TRBJ1-2; the D call from TCRdb, TRBD1, cannot be confirmed without DNA. From germline, CDR1 is LGHDT and CDR2 YNNKEL (reference sequence). This CDR3 has 13 amino acids.

The CDR3 region is CASRGTTYSNQPQHF. The chain uses TRBV2 and TRBJ1-5; TCRdb lists TRBD1, though no DNA is available to test this call. Per the germline V gene, CDR1 is SNHLY and CDR2 is FYNNEI. This CDR3 has 15 residues.